A single T cell receptor (beta chain) is shown here with its context. Its cognate antigen has yet to be identified. It has no much larger one-base neighbor in the sample; base qualities were not kept. Using the deep immunoSEQ assay, TCR CDR3 regions were amplified from genomic DNA by multiplex PCR. For each cell subset, the extracted genomic DNA was distributed evenly across all wells of several immunoSEQ 96-well plates, and each plate served as one replicate. Each replicate PCR for sorted subsets received roughly 0.2 ug genomic DNA, equal to about 30,000 T cell genomes. The purified libraries were quantified using a Qubit 3.0 fluorometer, sized with a Bioanalyzer 2100, and then quantified again using the KAPA Library Quantification kit. A separate single-read 150-cycle Illumina NextSeq 550 flow cell was used to sequence each immunoSEQ 96-well plate. Per the authors' processing: Because the immunoSEQ output included only junctional sequences and no quality scores, the filtering could not be the same as the filtering used for full-length reads. Sequences were annotated with PyIR, a Python wrapper for IgBLAST v1.9, using IMGT germline references to assign V/J genes and CDR3. Reads were filtered out if the reads had weak V/J assignments (E-value above 1e-6), no CDR3, stop codons, out-of-frame junctions, or ambiguous translated residues. V3J clonotypes were defined as sequences sharing the same inferred V gene, J gene, and CDR3 amino acid sequence. Percentage overlap between repertoires was computed as shared unique clonotypes divided by the size of the smaller repertoire. Three approaches were used to assess repertoire richness: RTK rarefaction, the Chao1 estimator, and Recon v2.1 estimates of unobserved clonotypes. Generation probabilities for all TCRbeta clonotypes obtained by the gDNA method from several donors were computed using OLGA. TCRdb re-hosts the immuneACCESS table, in-frame sequences only. Its copies lack some clones; in the studies checked, an unresolved V gene accounts for under half of them, and the cause for the rest is not known. For V, J and clone size, that table is used; D and trimming come from the DNA. The table for this sample lists about 2.2 million clones; approximately 92% of them were counted only once. Approximately 1.6% of the sample is held by the ten biggest clonotypes.

CD8 naive samples were CD45RO-negative cells positively selected for CCR7, giving a CD45RA+CCR7+ population that excluded TemRA cells. Healthy HIV-negative adults with no recently reported acute infections or vaccinations were included as donors. Every donor was a Caucasian adult living in Nashville, Tennessee, USA. Blood was obtained by leukapheresis, after which PBMCs were separated by Ficoll-Histopaque density gradient centrifugation and cryopreserved in liquid nitrogen vapor phase. Purity and quantity of every magnetically sorted T cell population were checked by analytical flow cytometry. From each sorted fraction, genomic DNA was isolated and quantified by UV absorbance on a Nanodrop 2000c. The data belong to a study of shared clonotypes between healthy human individuals (TCRdb year 2020). Regarding the research as a whole: A few men and two women, aged 18 to 49 years, made up the cohort. For each donor, three plates each were used for CD4 naive and CD4 memory, two plates were used for CD8 naive, and one plate was used for CD8 memory. The study deeply sequenced blood TCR repertoires of five healthy adults to estimate repertoire size and the extent of clonotype sharing between individuals. To increase sequencing depth and limit assay-specific biases, different laboratories used diverse techniques to prepare libraries and sequence TCR repertoires. Per donor, leukapheresis produced somewhere between about 0.9 and 9 billion PBMCs. Findings and caveats that apply to the study as a whole: Clonotypes shared by all four sorted-subset donors showed higher generation probabilities than non-shared clonotypes. Sharing across a few donors was observed for about 4.8% of naive CD4, less than 4% of naive CD8, 2% to 2.5% of memory CD4, and less than 0.45% of memory CD8 clonotypes. Sampling was limited to blood, and TCR repertoires in tissue likely differ from TCR repertoires in blood. Larger estimated clonotype richness was generally found for naive subsets than for memory subsets. Even with the large sequencing depth, rarefaction of the sorted-subset datasets indicated that sequencing was incomplete. Pairwise subsampling led to the expectation that sequencing depth would affect the degree of clonotype sharing among donors. Because the study included only a small number of donors, the genetic and exposure-history diversity represented was limited.

The sequence was obtained from a man younger than 30 in good health. Some clones in this sample may be carry-over from other donors' samples. The sequenced material came from naive CD8+ T cells from PBMCs. Sample cell subset or site, as interpreted from the label and publication: CD45RA+CCR7+.

CDR3 region: CASSVTGFGNEQFF. The bases read TGCGCCAGCAGTGTGACAGGGTTTGGTAATGAGCAGTTCTTC. Recombination joined TRBV10-2 with TRBJ2-1, with 7 bases aligning to TRBD1. CDR1 and CDR2 are drawn from the germline V gene: WSHSY, SAAADI. V and J are trimmed by 4 bases and 7 bases, and the gene matches miss 7 bases of the junction. The CDR3 runs 14 amino acids, cysteine and phenylalanine included. CDR3 DNA is the only sequence kept; it has 42 bases, read in frame from the first base.